Listed below are T cell receptor beta chains from one sample, sequenced in a study of identical twins. From the 5' RACE reads, TCRdb called clonotypes with MiXCR, one entry per CDR3 protein. The repertoire holds some 230,000 distinct CDR3 sequences, with 6% to 7% as singletons. A further study also used this sample, focusing on T cells expressing NK-cell markers.

Sequenced: CD8+ T cells sorted from blood. The receptor source for this set is a woman aged 18-29 years in good health. Each CDR3 is given with its conserved first and last residue. D genes are given only for firm matches. Clone size is not always given. Where it is, it says once, few, many or a class for expanded clones.

TRBJ2-7,TRBV12-3/TRBV12-4,NA,TRBD1,TGTGCCAGCAGTTTAAGACGCGGACAGGGTAGGAACGAGCAGTACTTC,CASSLRRGQGRNEQYF
TRBJ1-1,TRBV7-6,few,NA,TGTGCCAGCAGCTTGTGGAGGGCAATGAACACTGAAGCTTTCTTT,CASSLWRAMNTEAFF
TRBJ2-3,TRBV27,NA,NA,TGTGCCAGCAGTACCCGGGCCTTCCCAGATACGCAGTATTTT,CASSTRAFPDTQYF
TRBJ2-7,TRBV6-5,few,TRBD2,TGTGCCAGCAGTTACTGGGGGACTAGCGGGGGCTACGAGCAGTACTTC,CASSYWGTSGGYEQYF
TRBJ2-3,TRBV4-2,many,NA,TGTGCCAGCAGCCAAGGGGGACTCCCCCCGTATTTT,CASSQGGLPPYF
TRBJ2-4,TRBV4-3,many,NA,TGCGCCAGCAGCCAAGACTCGGACGGGACCATTCAGTACTTC,CASSQDSDGTIQYF
TRBJ2-3,TRBV27,many,NA,TGTGCCAGCAGTTTAATGGGGCAAAGCACAGATACGCAGTATTTT,CASSLMGQSTDTQYF
TRBJ2-7,TRBV5-5,NA,NA,TGTGCCAGCAGCCGTACGACAGCGCGAAGCTCCTACGAGCAGTACTTC,CASSRTTARSSYEQYF
TRBJ1-2,TRBV3-1,few,NA,TGTGCCAGCAGCCACCTCACCGGACAGACCTATGGCTACACCTTC,CASSHLTGQTYGYTF
TRBJ1-1,TRBV29-1,many,NA,TGCAGCGTTAGTGGAGGGCAGAACACTGAAGCTTTCTTT,CSVSGGQNTEAFF
TRBJ2-1,TRBV7-2,few,NA,TGTGCCAGCAGCGTAAGCGGAAGGCGGTACAATGAGCAGTTCTTC,CASSVSGRRYNEQFF